Presented here are 32 T cell receptor beta chains from one specimen sequenced in a study of identical twins. TCRdb reanalysed the 5' RACE reads using MiXCR and keeps one entry per CDR3 protein. In the table there are 130,000 to 150,000 distinct CDR3 sequences, under 4.5% of which are singletons. The specimen was memory T cells sorted from blood. Receptors originate from a man younger than 35 in good health.

This clonotype was seen ten or more times. The chain uses TRBV28 and TRBJ2-7, with 9 bases identical to TRBD1. With 6 bases clipped from V and 4 bases from J, the junction kept 10 bases outside the gene matches. Germline values: CDR1 MDHEN, CDR2 SYDVKM. CDR3 length: 15 amino acids. CDR3: CASRLHRDREYEQYF. The DNA for the CDR3 is TGTGCCAGCAGACTACACCGGGACAGGGAGTACGAGCAGTACTTC.

This clonotype was seen only a few times. The genes are TRBV25-1 and TRBJ2-2; D tentatively fits TRBD1 or TRBD2 (5 bases each). The V end was cut by 4 bases, the J end by 1 base, with 13 bases between. This CDR3 contains 16 residues. From germline, CDR1 is MGHDK and CDR2 SYGVNS. The CDR3 bases are TGTGCCAGCAGTGGTATCGGGGCCGGGAACACCGGGGAGCTGTTTTTT. This sequence encodes CASSGIGAGNTGELFF.

This clonotype has a handful of counts. The V and J genes are TRBV19 and TRBJ2-7, with 8 nucleotides matching TRBD1. V was pared by 2 bases and J by 5 bases, with 2 bases of the junction left unmatched. Germline CDR1 and CDR2: LNHDA and SQIVND (reference sequence). The CDR3 consists of 13 residues. CDR3 in amino acids: CASSISTGDEQYV. Here the CDR3 DNA reads TGTGCCAGTAGTATATCGACAGGGGACGAGCAGTACGTC.

This clonotype was recorded many times. The rearrangement joins TRBV29-1 to TRBJ2-5; the D is unclear. Trimming took off 6 bases at V and 2 bases at J, with 10 bases between the two ends. Germline CDR1 and CDR2: SQVTM and ANQGSEA. The CDR3 contains 12 residues. The CDR3 sequence is CSVPSRQETQYF. The CDR3 nucleotides read TGCAGCGTACCCTCCAGGCAAGAGACCCAGTACTTC.

This clonotype was observed many times. This rearrangement joins TRBV4-3 to TRBJ1-1; D gene ambiguous. The germline V and J ends were trimmed by 0 bases and 7 bases, with 6 bases remaining between them. The CDR3 is 12 residues long. Germline CDR1 LGHNA, CDR2 YSLEER. The CDR3 protein is CASSQDWGEAFF. For the CDR3, the DNA is TGCGCCAGCAGCCAAGATTGGGGTGAAGCTTTCTTT.

This clonotype showed up many times. This chain links TRBV9 with TRBJ2-6; D unresolved. Germline V CDR1 and CDR2: SGDLS, YYNGEE. The germline V and J ends were trimmed by 0 bases and 2 bases, with 6 bases remaining between them. CDR3 size: 15 residues. The chain's CDR3 is CASSVAVTGANVLTF. The CDR3 bases are TGTGCCAGCAGCGTAGCTGTGACTGGGGCCAACGTCCTGACTTTC.

At least ten counts were recorded for this clonotype. In nucleotides, the CDR3 is TGCAGCGTTGTGTCGTCTGAGACCCAGTACTTC. It codes for CSVVSSETQYF. The chain employs TRBV29-1 and TRBJ2-5, with D hard to call. This CDR3 contains 11 residues. V shed 4 bases and J shed 5 bases, with 8 bases lying between them. Germline assignment: CDR1 SQVTM and CDR2 ANQGSEA.

This clonotype has a count of ten or more. The chain carries TRBV12-3 or TRBV12-4 and TRBJ2-7; 7 nucleotides align to TRBD2. V trimming: 7 bases; J trimming: 4 bases; junction bases outside the gene matches: 4. The CDR3 loop spans 12 amino acids. The CDR3: CASNPGGYEQYF. The CDR3 region has the DNA TGTGCCAGCAATCCGGGAGGTTACGAGCAGTACTTC.

This clonotype was counted many times. This chain links TRBV30 with TRBJ2-3; 10 bases are shared with TRBD2. CDR3 length: 13 amino acids. V dropped 4 bases and J dropped 5; count of bases not matched to a gene: 3. Germline CDR1 reads GTSNPN; CDR2 reads SVGIG (reference sequence). This CDR3 is CAWTSGSGDTQYF. The CDR3, as DNA: TGTGCCTGGACTAGCGGGAGTGGAGATACGCAGTATTTT.

There are many counts of this clonotype. V is TRBV5-1 and J is TRBJ2-1; TRBD2 is a possible D gene (6 bases). V lost 4 bases and J 4 bases, leaving 18 bases between the germline ends. The CDR3 has 16 residues. CDR1 SGHRS and CDR2 YFSETQ come from the germline V gene. DNA for the CDR3: TGCGCCAGCAGCGTTGTTTCCGGGACTGGGTACAATGAGCAGTTCTTC. It encodes CASSVVSGTGYNEQFF.

The table lists this clonotype with many counts. CDR3: CASFRGPGDNSPLHF. The CDR3 bases are TGCGCCAGCTTTCGGGGGCCGGGGGATAATTCACCCCTCCACTTT. The V and J genes are TRBV5-1 and TRBJ1-6, with D possibly TRBD1 on 6 matching bases. The CDR3 consists of 15 residues. The V gene's germline CDR1 is SGHRS and CDR2 YFSETQ. V was pared by 7 bases and J by 5 bases, with 16 bases between. Based on the CDR3 plus reference TRBV5-1 and TRBJ1-6, the full variable domain is KAGVTQTPRYLIKTRGQQVTLSCSPISGHRSVSWYQQTPGQGLQFLFEYFSETQRNKGNFPGRFSGRQFSNSRSEMNVSTLELGDSALYLCASFRGPGDNSPLHFGNGTRLTVT.

A few counts support this clonotype. This chain uses TRBV30 with TRBJ1-4; D perhaps matches TRBD1 (5 bases). The CDR3 is made up of 13 amino acids. V was trimmed by 8 bases and J by 0 bases, leaving 10 bases between them. Per the germline V gene, CDR1 is GTSNPN and CDR2 is SVGIG (reference sequence). The CDR3 bases are TGTGCCCTACAGGTGGCAACTAATGAAAAACTGTTTTTT. It encodes CALQVATNEKLFF.

This clonotype was observed at least ten times. The genes are TRBV11-1 and TRBJ2-5, with 8 nucleotides matching TRBD2. J was trimmed by 4 bases and V by 2 bases; bases with no gene match: 3. Per the germline V gene, CDR1 is SGHAT and CDR2 is FQDESV (reference sequence). The CDR3 runs to 14 residues. The CDR3 sequence: CASSLTGGGETQYF. DNA of the CDR3: TGTGCCAGCAGCTTAACGGGAGGGGGAGAGACCCAGTACTTC. Full variable domain (outside the CDR3, taken from reference TRBV11-1 and TRBJ2-5): EAEVAQSPRYKITEKSQAVAFWCDPISGHATLYWYRQILGQGPELLVQFQDESVVDDSQLPKDRFSAERLKGVDSTLKIQPAELGDSAMYLCASSLTGGGETQYFGPGTRLLVL.

This clonotype was observed a handful of times. This chain connects TRBV15 to TRBJ2-5; perhaps TRBD2 as D (5 bases). Germline CDR1 LNHNV, CDR2 YYDKDF (reference sequence). This CDR3 has 14 amino acids. Trimming removed 1 base from V and 2 bases from J, with 8 bases in between. The CDR3 reads CATSRGTGQETQYF. The CDR3 bases are TGTGCCACCAGCAGAGGGACGGGGCAAGAGACCCAGTACTTC.

In this sample, this clonotype turned up many times. The rearrangement links TRBV15 to TRBJ2-3; D might be TRBD2 (5 bases). CDR1 and CDR2 from the germline V gene are LNHNV and YYDKDF (reference sequence). The CDR3 is made up of 14 amino acids. Between the trimmed V and J ends, which lost 3 bases and 0 bases, there was a span of 7 bases. The CDR3 here is CATSSGISTDTQYF. The DNA of the CDR3 is TGTGCCACCAGCAGCGGGATAAGCACAGATACGCAGTATTTT.

This clonotype was seen repeatedly, ten times or more. V gene TRBV20-1 combines with J gene TRBJ2-1; 8 positions agree with TRBD2. The CDR3 runs to 12 residues. Germline assignment: CDR1 DFQATT and CDR2 SNEGSKA (reference sequence). Trimming at V came to 6 bases and at J to 8 bases, leaving 6 bases not matched to a gene. CDR3: CSASGGLDEQFF. DNA for the CDR3: TGCAGTGCGTCGGGGGGGCTGGATGAGCAGTTCTTC.

Ten or more counts support this clonotype. The chain recombines TRBV5-1 with TRBJ2-3; 10 bases agree with TRBD2. From germline, CDR1 is SGHRS and CDR2 YFSETQ. The trim removed 8 bases at V and 2 bases at J, leaving 17 bases unmatched. The CDR3 spans 18 residues. The CDR3 protein is CASASGTSATPNTDTQYF. CDR3 DNA sequence: TGCGCCAGTGCCTCCGGGACTAGCGCGACGCCGAACACAGATACGCAGTATTTT.

This clonotype was counted many times. J is TRBJ2-7 and V is TRBV6-2 or TRBV6-3; 11 bases are shared with TRBD1. CDR3 size: 14 residues. The germline CDR1 and CDR2 sequences are MNHEY and SVGEGT. Germline trimming cut 8 bases from V and 5 bases from J; bases unmatched to any gene: 8. CDR3: CASCMDRGRHEQYF. In nucleotides, the CDR3 is TGTGCCAGCTGCATGGACAGGGGGCGCCACGAGCAGTACTTC.

This clonotype was observed many times. This rearrangement joins TRBV3-1 to TRBJ1-3; the D is unclear. V was cut by 0 bases and J by 0 bases, with 6 bases left in between. Per the germline V gene, CDR1 is LGHDT and CDR2 is YNNKEL (reference sequence). The length of the CDR3 is 15 residues. For the CDR3, the DNA is TGTGCCAGCAGCCAAGAAGTGGTCTCTGGAAACACCATATATTTT. This encodes CASSQEVVSGNTIYF.

This clonotype was found many times. The chain couples TRBV10-2 to TRBJ2-3; possibly TRBD1 or TRBD2 for D (5 bases each). Germline loops: CDR1 WSHSY, CDR2 SAAADI. This CDR3 is 13 amino acids long. V dropped 2 bases and J dropped 7 bases, with 10 bases sitting between them. The CDR3 sequence is CASSEKRGHTQYF. The CDR3 nucleotides read TGCGCCAGCAGTGAGAAGAGGGGCCATACGCAGTATTTT.

In this sample, this clonotype turned up many times. The chain is built from TRBV7-6 and TRBJ2-3; no firm D call. The V gene lost 2 bases and the J gene lost 9 bases, with 12 bases spanning the gap. The germline CDR1 and CDR2 sequences are SGHVS and FNYEAQ. The CDR3 is made up of 13 amino acids. DNA for the CDR3: TGTGCCAGCAGCTTAAATCTGGAGTCAACGCAGTATTTT. Translated, it gives CASSLNLESTQYF.

The sample holds many counts of this clonotype. The V gene is TRBV6-1, the J gene TRBJ2-5, with unresolved D. The CDR3 loop spans 16 amino acids. Trimming stripped 1 base from V and 0 bases from J, with 12 bases between. In germline, CDR1 is MNHNS, CDR2 SASEGT. The chain's CDR3 is CASSEGRFGHQETQYF. In nucleotides, the CDR3 is TGTGCCAGCAGTGAAGGACGTTTTGGGCACCAAGAGACCCAGTACTTC.

This clonotype was recorded at least ten times. This chain joins TRBV6-5 and TRBJ2-5, with 9 nucleotides matching TRBD1. J lost 5 bases, V lost 3 bases, and 7 bases had no gene match. The CDR3 runs 15 residues. Germline V gene lookup returns CDR1 MNHEY and CDR2 SVGAGI. This CDR3 reads CASSYIGTGRETQYF. CDR3 sequence (DNA): TGTGCCAGCAGTTATATAGGGACAGGGAGGGAGACCCAGTACTTC.

This clonotype has a count of ten or more. The rearrangement joins TRBV12-3 or TRBV12-4 to TRBJ1-5, with TRBD1 matching over 12 bases. Trimming at V came to 3 bases and at J to 3 bases, leaving 6 bases not matched to a gene. The CDR3 covers 17 residues. The CDR3 DNA reads as TGTGCCAGCAGTTTCTCGGGACAGGGGGCCTACAATCAGCCCCAGCATTTT. Translation: CASSFSGQGAYNQPQHF.

This chain joins TRBV2 and TRBJ1-1; possibly TRBD1 for D (6 bases). CDR3 size: 15 residues. Between the trimmed V and J ends, which lost 2 bases and 0 bases, there was a span of 10 bases. Germline CDR1 is SNHLY and CDR2 is FYNNEI. CDR3 coding DNA: TGTGCCAGCAGTGAATCAGGGGTCATGAACACTGAAGCTTTCTTT. Protein product: CASSESGVMNTEAFF.

This clonotype was seen a few times. The genes are TRBV7-2 and TRBJ2-7, with D perhaps TRBD2 (5 bases). CDR3 size: 17 residues. V was shortened by 0 bases and J by 3 bases, with 18 bases between the two germline ends. CDR1 SGHTA and CDR2 FQGNSA come from the germline V gene. DNA for the CDR3: TGTGCCAGCAGCTTAGCGGTGGCTAGCTTCCGCAGCTACGAGCAGTACTTC. It specifies CASSLAVASFRSYEQYF.

This clonotype has a count of ten or more. This sequence joins TRBV5-8 and TRBJ2-7; D is ambiguous. The V end lost 0 bases, the J end lost 1 base, and 8 bases lay between the germline ends. The germline CDR1 and CDR2 sequences are SGHTS and YDEGEE. CDR3 size: 14 residues. This CDR3 is CASSLGFRSYEQYF. In DNA, the CDR3 is TGTGCCAGCAGCTTGGGGTTTCGGTCCTACGAGCAGTACTTC. Drawing the rest from reference TRBV5-8 and TRBJ2-7, the complete variable domain is EAGVTQSPTHLIKTRGQQATLRCSPISGHTSVYWYQQALGLGLQFLLWYDEGEERNRGNFPPRFSGRQFPNYSSELNVNALELEDSALYLCASSLGFRSYEQYFGPGTRLTVT.

This clonotype has at least ten counts. In DNA, the CDR3 is TGTGCCAGCAGCGACGGGACAGGGCGTCACACTGAAGCTTTCTTT. Translated, it gives CASSDGTGRHTEAFF. The V gene is TRBV7-8, the J gene TRBJ1-1, with 9 positions matching TRBD1. Trimming at V came to 5 bases and at J to 3 bases, leaving 7 bases not matched to a gene. Germline V gene data show CDR1 as SGHVS and CDR2 as FQNEAQ. The CDR3 covers 15 residues.

This clonotype came up many times. This chain connects TRBV15 to TRBJ1-6; perhaps TRBD1 as D (6 bases). Trimming removed 0 bases at V and 7 bases at J, with 13 bases between. The CDR3 contains 16 residues. Germline V CDR1 and CDR2: LNHNV, YYDKDF (reference sequence). The CDR3 protein is CATSRDRAGVNSPLHF. The CDR3 region has the DNA TGTGCCACCAGCAGAGATCGGGCAGGGGTAAATTCACCCCTCCACTTT.

The sample holds many counts of this clonotype. The chain recombines TRBV30 with TRBJ2-3, with D unresolved. The CDR3 is 12 amino acids. V was pared by 0 bases and J by 8 bases, with 9 bases between. Per germline, CDR1 GTSNPN and CDR2 SVGIG (reference sequence). CDR3 region: CAWSVTAGTQYF. DNA for the CDR3: TGTGCCTGGAGTGTGACGGCCGGTACGCAGTATTTT.

This clonotype has a count of ten or more. The chain has TRBV5-1 and TRBJ2-1, with D possibly TRBD2 on 5 matching bases. Germline V gene data show CDR1 as SGHRS and CDR2 as YFSETQ. Trimming left V 0 bases short and J 0 bases short, with 10 bases between. The CDR3 is 16 residues long. The CDR3 DNA reads TGCGCCAGCAGCTTGGTCCGGGGTAGCTCCTACAATGAGCAGTTCTTC. This encodes CASSLVRGSSYNEQFF. The complete variable domain, with remaining parts taken from reference TRBV5-1 and TRBJ2-1, reads KAGVTQTPRYLIKTRGQQVTLSCSPISGHRSVSWYQQTPGQGLQFLFEYFSETQRNKGNFPGRFSGRQFSNSRSEMNVSTLELGDSALYLCASSLVRGSSYNEQFFGPGTRLTVL.

This clonotype occurred many times. This CDR3 reads CASSLKEGGRADETQYF. The CDR3 nucleotides are TGTGCCAGCAGCTTAAAAGAGGGCGGGAGGGCCGATGAGACCCAGTACTTC. The V and J genes are TRBV7-2 and TRBJ2-5; 9 positions match TRBD2. Germline CDR1 and CDR2: SGHTA and FQGNSA. V trimming: 2 bases; J trimming: 5 bases; junction bases outside the gene matches: 12. The CDR3 has 17 residues.